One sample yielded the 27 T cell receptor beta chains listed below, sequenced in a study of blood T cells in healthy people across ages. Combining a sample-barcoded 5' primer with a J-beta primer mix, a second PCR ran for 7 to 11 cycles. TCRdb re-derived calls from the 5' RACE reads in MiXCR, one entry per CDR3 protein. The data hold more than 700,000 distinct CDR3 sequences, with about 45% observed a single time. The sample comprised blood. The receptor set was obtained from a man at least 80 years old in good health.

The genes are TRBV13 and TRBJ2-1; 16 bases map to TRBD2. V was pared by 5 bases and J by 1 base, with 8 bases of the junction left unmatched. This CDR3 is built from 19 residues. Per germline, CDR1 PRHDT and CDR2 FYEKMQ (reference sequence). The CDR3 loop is CASSTPGLAGGSSYNEQFF. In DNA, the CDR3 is TGTGCCAGCAGCACCCCGGGACTAGCGGGAGGGAGTTCCTACAATGAGCAGTTCTTC.

DNA of the CDR3: TGCGCCAGCAGCTTGTATCCGGACACCTACGAGCAGTACTTC. This sequence encodes CASSLYPDTYEQYF. J is TRBJ2-7 and V is TRBV5-1; tentative D call: TRBD1 (5 bases). Trimming removed 1 base at V and 2 bases at J, with 10 bases between. This CDR3 is built from 14 residues. Germline V gene lookup returns CDR1 SGHRS and CDR2 YFSETQ.

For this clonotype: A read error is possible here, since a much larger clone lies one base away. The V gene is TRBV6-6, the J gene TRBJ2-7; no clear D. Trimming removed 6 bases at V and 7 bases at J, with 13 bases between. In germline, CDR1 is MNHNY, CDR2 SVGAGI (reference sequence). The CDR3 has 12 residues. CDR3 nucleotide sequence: TGTGCCAGCAGCCTTGGCCCCTCTGAGCAGTACTTC. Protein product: CASSLGPSEQYF.

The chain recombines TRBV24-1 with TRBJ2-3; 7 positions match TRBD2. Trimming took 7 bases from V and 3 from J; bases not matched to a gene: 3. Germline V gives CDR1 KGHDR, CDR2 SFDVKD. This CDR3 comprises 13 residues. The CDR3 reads CATRSSGTDTQYF. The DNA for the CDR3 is TGTGCCACCAGATCTAGCGGTACAGATACGCAGTATTTT.

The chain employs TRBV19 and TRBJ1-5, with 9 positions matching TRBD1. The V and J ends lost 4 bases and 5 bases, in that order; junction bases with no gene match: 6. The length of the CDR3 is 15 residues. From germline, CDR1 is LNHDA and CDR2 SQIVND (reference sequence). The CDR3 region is CASSKRDREDQPQHF. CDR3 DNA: TGTGCCAGTAGTAAGCGGGACAGGGAGGATCAGCCCCAGCATTTT.

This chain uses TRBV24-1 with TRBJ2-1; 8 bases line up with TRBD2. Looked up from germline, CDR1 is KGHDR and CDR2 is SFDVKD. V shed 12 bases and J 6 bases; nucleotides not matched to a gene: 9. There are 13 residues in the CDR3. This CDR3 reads CAAGSLAANEQFF. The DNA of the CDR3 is TGTGCCGCCGGATCACTAGCGGCCAATGAGCAGTTCTTC.

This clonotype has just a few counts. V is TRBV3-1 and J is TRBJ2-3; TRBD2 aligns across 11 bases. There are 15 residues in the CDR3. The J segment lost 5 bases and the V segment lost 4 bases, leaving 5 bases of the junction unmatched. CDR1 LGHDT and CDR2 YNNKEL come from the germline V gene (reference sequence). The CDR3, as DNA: TGTGCCAGCAGCCCACTAGCGGGAGAAGGAGATACGCAGTATTTT. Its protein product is CASSPLAGEGDTQYF.

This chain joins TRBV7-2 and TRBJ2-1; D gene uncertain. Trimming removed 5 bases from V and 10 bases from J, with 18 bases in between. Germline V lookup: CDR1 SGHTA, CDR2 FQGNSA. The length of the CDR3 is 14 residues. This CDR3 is CASSPVPGLGEQFF. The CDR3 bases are TGTGCCAGCAGCCCAGTACCAGGTCTGGGGGAGCAGTTCTTC.

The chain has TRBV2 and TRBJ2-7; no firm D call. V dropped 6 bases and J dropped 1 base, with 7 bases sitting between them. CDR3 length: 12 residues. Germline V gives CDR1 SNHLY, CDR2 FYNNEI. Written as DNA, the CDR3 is TGTGCCAGCAGGCTCGCATCCTACGAGCAGTACTTC. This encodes CASRLASYEQYF.

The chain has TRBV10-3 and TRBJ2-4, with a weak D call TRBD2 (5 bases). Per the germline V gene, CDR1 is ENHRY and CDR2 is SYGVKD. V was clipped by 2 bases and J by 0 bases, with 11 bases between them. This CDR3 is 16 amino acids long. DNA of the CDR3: TGTGCCATCAGTGAGGAGGGAGCTCTAGCCAAAAACATTCAGTACTTC. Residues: CAISEEGALAKNIQYF.

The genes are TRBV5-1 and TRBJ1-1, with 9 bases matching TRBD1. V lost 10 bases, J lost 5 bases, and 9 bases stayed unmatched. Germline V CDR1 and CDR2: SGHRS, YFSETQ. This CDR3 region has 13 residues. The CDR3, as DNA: TGCGCCGGCATCGGACAGGGGATGACTGAAGCTTTCTTT. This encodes CAGIGQGMTEAFF.

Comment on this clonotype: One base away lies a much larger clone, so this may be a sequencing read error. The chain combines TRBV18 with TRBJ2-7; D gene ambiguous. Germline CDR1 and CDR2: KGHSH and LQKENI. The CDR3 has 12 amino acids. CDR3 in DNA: TGTGCCAGCTCACCGTGGTCCTACGAGGAGTACTTC. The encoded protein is CASSPWSYEEYF.

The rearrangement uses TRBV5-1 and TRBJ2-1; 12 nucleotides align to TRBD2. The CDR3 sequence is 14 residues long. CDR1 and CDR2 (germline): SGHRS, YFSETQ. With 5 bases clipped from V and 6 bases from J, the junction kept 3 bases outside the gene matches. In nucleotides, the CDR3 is TGCGCCAGCAGGGGGACTAGCGGGCTCAATGAGCAGTTCTTC. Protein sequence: CASRGTSGLNEQFF. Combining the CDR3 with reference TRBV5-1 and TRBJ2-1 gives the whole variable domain KAGVTQTPRYLIKTRGQQVTLSCSPISGHRSVSWYQQTPGQGLQFLFEYFSETQRNKGNFPGRFSGRQFSNSRSEMNVSTLELGDSALYLCASRGTSGLNEQFFGPGTRLTVL.

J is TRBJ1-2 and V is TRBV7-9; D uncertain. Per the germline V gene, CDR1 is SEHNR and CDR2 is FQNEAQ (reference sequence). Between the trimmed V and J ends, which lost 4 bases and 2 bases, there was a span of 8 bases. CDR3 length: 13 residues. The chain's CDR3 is CASSSTTNYGYTF. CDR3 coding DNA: TGTGCCAGCAGCTCGACAACGAACTATGGCTACACCTTC.

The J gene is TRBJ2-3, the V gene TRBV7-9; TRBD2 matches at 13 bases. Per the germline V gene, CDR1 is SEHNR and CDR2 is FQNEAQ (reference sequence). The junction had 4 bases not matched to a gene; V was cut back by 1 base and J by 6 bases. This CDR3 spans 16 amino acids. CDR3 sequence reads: CASSLEGLAGEDTQYF. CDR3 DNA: TGTGCCAGCAGCTTAGAAGGACTAGCGGGAGAGGATACGCAGTATTTT.

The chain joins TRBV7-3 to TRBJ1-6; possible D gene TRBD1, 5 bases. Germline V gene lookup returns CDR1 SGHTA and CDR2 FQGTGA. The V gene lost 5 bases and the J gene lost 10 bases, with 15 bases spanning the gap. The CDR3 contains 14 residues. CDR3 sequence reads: CASSTTGEESPLHF. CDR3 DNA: TGTGCCAGCAGCACCACGGGGGAAGAGTCACCCCTCCACTTT.

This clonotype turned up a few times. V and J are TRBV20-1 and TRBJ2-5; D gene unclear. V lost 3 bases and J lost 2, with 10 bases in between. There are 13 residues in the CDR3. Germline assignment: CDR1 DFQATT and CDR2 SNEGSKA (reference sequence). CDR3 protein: CSARDAQQETQYF. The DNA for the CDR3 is TGCAGTGCTAGGGACGCGCAGCAAGAGACCCAGTACTTC.

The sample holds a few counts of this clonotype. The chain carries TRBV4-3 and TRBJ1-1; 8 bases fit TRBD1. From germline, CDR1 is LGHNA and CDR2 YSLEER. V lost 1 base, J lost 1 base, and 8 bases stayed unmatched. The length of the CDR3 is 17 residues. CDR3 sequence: CASSQANSGQGNTEAFF. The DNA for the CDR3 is TGCGCCAGCAGCCAAGCAAATTCAGGACAGGGGAACACTGAAGCTTTCTTT.

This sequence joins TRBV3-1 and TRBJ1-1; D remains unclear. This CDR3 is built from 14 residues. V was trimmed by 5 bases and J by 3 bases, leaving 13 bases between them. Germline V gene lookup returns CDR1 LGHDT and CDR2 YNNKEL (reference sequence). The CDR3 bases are TGTGCCAGCAGCTATGCAGACGGATACACTGAAGCTTTCTTT. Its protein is CASSYADGYTEAFF.

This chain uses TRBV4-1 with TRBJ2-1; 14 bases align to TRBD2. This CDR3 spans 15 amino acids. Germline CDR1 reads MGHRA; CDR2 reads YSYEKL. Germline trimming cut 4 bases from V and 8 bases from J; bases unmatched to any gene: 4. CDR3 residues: CASSLGLAGEYEQFF. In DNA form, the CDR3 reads TGCGCCAGCAGCCTGGGACTAGCGGGGGAGTATGAGCAGTTCTTC.

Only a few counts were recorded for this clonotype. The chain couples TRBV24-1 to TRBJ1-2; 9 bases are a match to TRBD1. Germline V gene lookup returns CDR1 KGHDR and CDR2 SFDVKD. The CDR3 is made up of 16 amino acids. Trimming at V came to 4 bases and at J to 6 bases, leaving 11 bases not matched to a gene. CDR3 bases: TGTGCCACCAGTGACCCTTCCCGGACAGGGGCTAATGGCTACACCTTC. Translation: CATSDPSRTGANGYTF.

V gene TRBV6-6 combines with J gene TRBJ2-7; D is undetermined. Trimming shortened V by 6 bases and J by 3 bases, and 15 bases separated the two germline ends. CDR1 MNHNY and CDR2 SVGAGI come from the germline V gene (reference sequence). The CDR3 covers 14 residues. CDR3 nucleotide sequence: TGTGCCAGCAGCACCCCAACAAGGCGCTACGAGCAGTACTTC. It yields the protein CASSTPTRRYEQYF.

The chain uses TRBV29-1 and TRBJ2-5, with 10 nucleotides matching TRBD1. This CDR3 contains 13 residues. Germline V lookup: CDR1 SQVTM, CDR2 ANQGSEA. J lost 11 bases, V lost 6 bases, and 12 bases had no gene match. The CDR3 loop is CSVAGTGVGEQYF. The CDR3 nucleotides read TGCAGCGTGGCCGGGACAGGGGTAGGGGAGCAGTACTTC.

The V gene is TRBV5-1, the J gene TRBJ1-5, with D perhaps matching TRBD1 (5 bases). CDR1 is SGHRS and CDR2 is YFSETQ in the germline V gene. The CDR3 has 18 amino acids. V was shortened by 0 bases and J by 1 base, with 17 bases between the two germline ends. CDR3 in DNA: TGCGCCAGCAGCTTGGAGCCCTATCAGGGTGGAAGCAATCAGCCCCAGCATTTT. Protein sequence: CASSLEPYQGGSNQPQHF.

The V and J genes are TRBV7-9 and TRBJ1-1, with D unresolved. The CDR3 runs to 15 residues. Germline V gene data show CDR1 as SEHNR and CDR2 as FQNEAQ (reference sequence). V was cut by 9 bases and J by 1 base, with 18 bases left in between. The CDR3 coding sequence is TGTGCCAGTCCGAATGGAGACGGGGAGAACACTGAAGCTTTCTTT. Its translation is CASPNGDGENTEAFF.

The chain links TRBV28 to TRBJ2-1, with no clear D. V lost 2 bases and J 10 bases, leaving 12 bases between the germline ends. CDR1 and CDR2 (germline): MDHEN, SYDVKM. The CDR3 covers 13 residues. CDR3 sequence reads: CASSLRWQVEQFF. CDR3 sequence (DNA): TGTGCCAGCAGTTTACGGTGGCAGGTGGAGCAGTTCTTC.

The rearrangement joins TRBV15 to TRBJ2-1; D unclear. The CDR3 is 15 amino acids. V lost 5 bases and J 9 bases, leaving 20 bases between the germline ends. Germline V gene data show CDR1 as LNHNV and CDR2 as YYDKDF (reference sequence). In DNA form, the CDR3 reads TGTGCCACCAGCCGAATTCCCCCTTTGGATGGTGAGCAGTTCTTC. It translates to CATSRIPPLDGEQFF.